The following is a T cell receptor beta chain sequence with its context. Amplification of TCR beta CDR3 regions was performed using RNA transcripts as template. First-round RT-PCR targeting the TCR CDR3 was performed with the HTBI primer set. Each CDR3 protein gets one entry after TCRdb re-called the multiplex PCR reads with MiXCR. Of around 430,000 distinct CDR3 sequences listed, 15% are singletons. The sample belongs to a study of T cells in Graves' hyperthyroidism and ophthalmopathy. From germline, CDR1 is SQVTM and CDR2 ANQGSEA. The CDR3 extends over 12 amino acids. Trimming shortened V by 7 bases and J by 3 bases, and 12 bases separated the two germline ends.

The rearrangement links TRBV29-1 to TRBJ2-5; D perhaps matches TRBD1 (6 bases). The origin of this receptor is a young woman with Graves' hyperthyroidism. Input material: blood. CDR3 DNA sequence: TGCAGCGGAGAACAGGGAGAAGAGACCCAGTACTTC. It is translated as CSGEQGEETQYF.